The 32 T cell receptor beta chains below were found in one sample sequenced in a study of blood T cell repertoires in COVID-19. This table comes from immunoSEQ multiplex PCR, and its TCRdb copy is limited to in-frame clones, with some not included. This repertoire shows approximately 210,000 clones, about 90% found once; its top ten account for around 8.4%. Specimen: PBMCs or T cells enriched from blood (not recorded which). These receptors were obtained from a woman aged 18-35 years who had recovered from COVID-19.

V usage is TRBV11-2 and J usage is TRBJ2-7; D might be TRBD2 (5 bases). Trimming left V 1 base short and J 2 bases short, with 12 bases between. The CDR3 sequence is 15 residues long. The V gene's germline CDR1 is SGHAT and CDR2 FQNNGV. The CDR3 sequence: CASSLGIRGTYEQYF. CDR3 DNA sequence: TGTGCCAGCAGCTTAGGGATTCGGGGAACCTACGAGCAGTACTTC.

J is TRBJ2-4 and V is TRBV7-8, with 8 bases fitting TRBD2. The CDR3 loop spans 16 amino acids. CDR1 and CDR2 from the germline V gene are SGHVS and FQNEAQ. After removal of 0 bases from V and 5 bases from J, the junction contained 6 bases not matched to a gene. The CDR3 sequence: CASSLARRGAENIQYF. In DNA, the CDR3 is TGTGCCAGCAGCTTAGCAAGGCGGGGGGCCGAAAACATTCAGTACTTC.

The chain joins TRBV5-6 to TRBJ1-2; 7 bases map to TRBD1. With V trimmed by 4 bases and J by 3 bases, 6 bases remained unmatched. Germline CDR1 reads SGHDT; CDR2 reads YYEEEE. The CDR3 spans 14 residues. In nucleotides, the CDR3 is TGTGCCAGCAGCCTTACAGGGGTGCACTATGGCTACACCTTC. Its protein is CASSLTGVHYGYTF.

V usage is TRBV5-1 and J usage is TRBJ1-4; 7 positions agree with TRBD1. This CDR3 spans 17 amino acids. The germline V gene encodes CDR1 SGHRS and CDR2 YFSETQ. With V trimmed by 4 bases and J by 8 bases, 17 bases remained unmatched. The DNA of the CDR3 is TGCGCCAGCAGCCCAAATCTTCTTGAGGGGGCGGGAGAAAAACTGTTTTTT. Protein product: CASSPNLLEGAGEKLFF.

V gene TRBV19 combines with J gene TRBJ1-2, with 7 positions matching TRBD1. The CDR3 consists of 13 residues. Germline loops: CDR1 LNHDA, CDR2 SQIVND (reference sequence). The V segment lost 5 bases and the J segment 5 bases; nucleotides outside the gene matches: 5. CDR3 sequence: CASSPGTVYGYTF. The CDR3 bases are TGTGCCAGTAGTCCTGGGACAGTTTATGGCTACACCTTC. Based on the CDR3 plus reference TRBV19 and TRBJ1-2, the full variable domain is DGGITQSPKYLFRKEGQNVTLSCEQNLNHDAMYWYRQDPGQGLRLIYYSQIVNDFQKGDIAEGYSVSREKKESFPLTVTSAQKNPTAFYLCASSPGTVYGYTFGSGTRLTVV.

This chain joins TRBV2 and TRBJ2-2, with D tentatively TRBD2 (6 bases). The germline CDR1 and CDR2 sequences are SNHLY and FYNNEI. With 4 bases removed from V and 3 bases from J, the gap between germline ends came to 12 bases. This CDR3 comprises 15 residues. The CDR3 here is CASSGRTTYTGELFF. Written as DNA, the CDR3 is TGTGCCAGCAGTGGCCGGACTACGTACACCGGGGAGCTGTTTTTT.

Only a few counts were recorded for this clone. This chain joins TRBV29-1 and TRBJ1-5; D perhaps matches TRBD1 (6 bases). Germline V gene sequence: CDR1 SQVTM, CDR2 ANQGSEA. CDR3 size: 13 residues. V dropped 7 bases and J dropped 7 bases, with 17 bases sitting between them. In DNA, the CDR3 is TGCAGCGCCGCGACAGGATCTGGACAGCCCCAGCATTTT. Translation gives CSAATGSGQPQHF. Looking up the rest from reference TRBV29-1 and TRBJ1-5 gives the full variable domain: SAVISQKPSRDICQRGTSLTIQCQVDSQVTMMFWYRQQPGQSLTLIATANQGSEATYESGFVIDKFPISRPNLTFSTLTVSNMSPEDSSIYLCSAATGSGQPQHFGDGTRLSIL.

The chain combines TRBV28 with TRBJ2-7; D might be TRBD1 (6 bases). Germline CDR1 and CDR2: MDHEN and SYDVKM. V lost 5 bases, J lost 2 bases, and 7 bases lay in between. The CDR3 has 12 amino acids. CDR3 sequence (DNA): TGTGCCAGCAGTGGGGGCCCCTACGAGCAGTACTTC. This sequence encodes CASSGGPYEQYF. Drawing the rest from reference TRBV28 and TRBJ2-7, the complete variable domain is DVKVTQSSRYLVKRTGEKVFLECVQDMDHENMFWYRQDPGLGLRLIYFSYDVKMKEKGDIPEGYSVSREKKERFSLILESASTNQTSMYLCASSGGPYEQYFGPGTRLTVT.

V is TRBV24-1 and J is TRBJ2-1; D possibly corresponds to TRBD1 (6 bases). The germline V gene encodes CDR1 KGHDR and CDR2 SFDVKD. There are 14 residues in the CDR3. V gave up 6 bases and J gave up 2 bases, with 10 bases separating them. The CDR3 nucleotides are TGTGCCACCAGTTCCTGGACAGCCTACAATGAGCAGTTCTTC. This sequence encodes CATSSWTAYNEQFF.

The genes are TRBV20-1 and TRBJ2-1, with D possibly matching TRBD2 (7 bases). The CDR3 runs 15 residues. V lost 3 bases, J lost 7 bases, and 19 bases lay in between. Germline values: CDR1 DFQATT, CDR2 SNEGSKA (reference sequence). CDR3 protein: CSASIRWGGRNEQFF. DNA for the CDR3: TGCAGTGCTAGTATTAGGTGGGGGGGGCGGAATGAGCAGTTCTTC.

The chain joins TRBV28 to TRBJ2-4; 7 positions agree with TRBD1. V lost 3 bases to trimming and J lost 8 bases; unmatched junction nucleotides: 4. Looked up from germline, CDR1 is MDHEN and CDR2 is SYDVKM. The CDR3 covers 13 residues. The CDR3 is CASSFTGDYIQYF. CDR3 nucleotides: TGTGCCAGCAGTTTTACAGGGGATTACATTCAGTACTTC.

The gene calls are TRBV20-1 and TRBJ1-1, with D possibly TRBD1 on 5 matching bases. Looked up from germline, CDR1 is DFQATT and CDR2 is SNEGSKA (reference sequence). The ends were cut back, 6 bases at V and 4 bases at J, with 9 bases in the middle. The CDR3 length is 11 residues. In DNA, the CDR3 is TGCAGTGCGAGCAGGGCCACTGAAGCTTTCTTT. Protein: CSASRATEAFF.

The chain carries TRBV2 and TRBJ1-3, with TRBD1 matching 8 bases. The CDR3 is 15 residues long. Germline CDR1 reads SNHLY; CDR2 reads FYNNEI. Trimming at V came to 6 bases and at J to 2 bases, leaving 6 bases not matched to a gene. CDR3 nucleotides: TGTGCCAGCAGCGGCGGACAGGGCACTGGAAACACCATATATTTT. Amino acid sequence: CASSGGQGTGNTIYF.

The chain links TRBV7-9 to TRBJ1-2; TRBD1 is a possible D gene (5 bases). Germline CDR1 and CDR2: SEHNR and FQNEAQ (reference sequence). Trimming left V 6 bases short and J 3 bases short, with 8 bases between. CDR3 length: 12 amino acids. CDR3: CASRGGDYGYTF. DNA of the CDR3: TGTGCCAGCAGGGGAGGGGACTATGGCTACACCTTC.

This chain uses TRBV18 with TRBJ1-3; D is uncertain. Trimming removed 1 base from V and 3 bases from J, with 13 bases in between. The CDR3 totals 16 residues. The germline gives CDR1 KGHSH, CDR2 LQKENI. The CDR3 sequence is CASSPRGEMDGNTIYF. Here the CDR3 DNA reads TGTGCCAGCTCACCACGCGGGGAAATGGATGGAAACACCATATATTTT.

V gene TRBV2 combines with J gene TRBJ2-2; D may be TRBD1 (5 bases). The length of the CDR3 is 15 residues. Germline loops: CDR1 SNHLY, CDR2 FYNNEI. V was trimmed by 7 bases and J by 3 bases, leaving 15 bases between them. CDR3 region: CASTGLKGYTGELFF. CDR3 nucleotide sequence: TGTGCCAGCACAGGGTTAAAGGGGTACACCGGGGAGCTGTTTTTT. Looking up the rest from reference TRBV2 and TRBJ2-2 gives the full variable domain: EPEVTQTPSHQVTQMGQEVILRCVPISNHLYFYWYRQILGQKVEFLVSFYNNEISEKSEIFDDQFSVERPDGSNFTLKIRSTKLEDSAMYFCASTGLKGYTGELFFGEGSRLTVL.

The chain carries TRBV28 and TRBJ2-1; the D gene is possibly TRBD2 (7 bases). In germline, CDR1 is MDHEN, CDR2 SYDVKM. V lost 6 bases to trimming and J lost 2 bases, with 11 bases between them. The CDR3 contains 14 residues. CDR3 region: CASRGRGAYNEQFF. The CDR3 DNA follows: TGTGCCAGCAGGGGGAGGGGGGCCTACAATGAGCAGTTCTTC.

The table lists this clone with a few counts. The chain uses TRBV6-5 and TRBJ1-4; no clear D gene. The CDR3 spans 14 residues. Germline assignment: CDR1 MNHEY and CDR2 SVGAGI. V lost 6 bases and J 2 bases, leaving 10 bases between the germline ends. This chain's CDR3 is CASRLRATNEKLFF. For the CDR3, the DNA is TGTGCCAGCAGACTTCGTGCGACTAATGAAAAACTGTTTTTT.

J is TRBJ1-2 and V is TRBV15; 7 nucleotides line up with TRBD1. J lost 8 bases, V lost 0 bases, and 9 bases had no gene match. The CDR3 contains 15 residues. CDR1 is LNHNV and CDR2 is YYDKDF in the germline V gene (reference sequence). The CDR3 loop reads CATSRERGHSRGYTF. CDR3 nucleotide sequence: TGTGCCACCAGCAGAGAAAGGGGGCATTCACGGGGCTACACCTTC.

This clone showed up just once. The chain is built from TRBV28 and TRBJ2-7, with D perhaps matching TRBD2 (5 bases). Germline V CDR1 and CDR2: MDHEN, SYDVKM. There are 11 residues in the CDR3. V was trimmed by 7 bases and J by 4 bases, leaving 8 bases between them. The CDR3 nucleotides read TGTGCCAGCACCAGAGGGTACGAGCAGTACTTC. It translates to CASTRGYEQYF. Filled out from reference TRBV28 and TRBJ2-7, the complete variable domain reads DVKVTQSSRYLVKRTGEKVFLECVQDMDHENMFWYRQDPGLGLRLIYFSYDVKMKEKGDIPEGYSVSREKKERFSLILESASTNQTSMYLCASTRGYEQYFGPGTRLTVT.

The CDR3 DNA sequence: TGCAGTGCTAGTCCCGGGGGGCGGAGCACCGGGGAGCTGTTTTTT. Its protein is CSASPGGRSTGELFF. The chain links TRBV20-1 to TRBJ2-2; D is possibly TRBD2 (7 bases). CDR1 DFQATT and CDR2 SNEGSKA come from the germline V gene (reference sequence). CDR3 length: 15 residues. V dropped 3 bases and J dropped 4 bases, with 15 bases sitting between them.

This clone was recorded a few times. The genes are TRBV28 and TRBJ1-5; possibly TRBD1 for D (6 bases). Trimming shortened V by 5 bases and J by 0 bases, and 26 bases separated the two germline ends. Germline V gene sequence: CDR1 MDHEN, CDR2 SYDVKM. This CDR3 region has 20 residues. For the CDR3, the DNA is TGTGCCAGCAGTCCCCCCCTCCCGGGACAACTTGGGTATAGCAATCAGCCCCAGCATTTT. Translated, it gives CASSPPLPGQLGYSNQPQHF. Drawing the rest from reference TRBV28 and TRBJ1-5, the complete variable domain is DVKVTQSSRYLVKRTGEKVFLECVQDMDHENMFWYRQDPGLGLRLIYFSYDVKMKEKGDIPEGYSVSREKKERFSLILESASTNQTSMYLCASSPPLPGQLGYSNQPQHFGDGTRLSIL.

The gene calls are TRBV30 and TRBJ2-7; 11 nucleotides match TRBD2. The length of the CDR3 is 18 residues. The germline V gene has CDR1 GTSNPN and CDR2 SVGIG (reference sequence). Trimming at V came to 1 base and at J to 0 bases, leaving 11 bases not matched to a gene. Here the CDR3 reads CAWSGRGTSGLFSYEQYF. The CDR3 DNA is TGTGCCTGGAGTGGCCGGGGGACTAGCGGTCTCTTCTCCTACGAGCAGTACTTC.

The chain is built from TRBV7-9 and TRBJ1-2; D unclear. The CDR3 covers 12 residues. In germline, CDR1 is SEHNR, CDR2 FQNEAQ (reference sequence). V dropped 5 bases and J dropped 7 bases, with 11 bases sitting between them. CDR3 residues: CASSPTSSGYTF. The CDR3 nucleotides are TGTGCCAGCAGCCCCACCAGTTCTGGCTACACCTTC.

V is TRBV28 and J is TRBJ2-7; 8 positions agree with TRBD1. Germline-derived CDR1 and CDR2 are MDHEN and SYDVKM. The junction had 9 bases not matched to a gene; V was cut back by 5 bases and J by 3 bases. This CDR3 has 15 residues. The CDR3 nucleotides are TGTGCCAGCAGTCCCATGGACAGGGAAGGCTACGAGCAGTACTTC. As protein: CASSPMDREGYEQYF.

V gene TRBV9 combines with J gene TRBJ2-6; tentative D call: TRBD2 (5 bases). In germline, CDR1 is SGDLS, CDR2 YYNGEE. Trimming shortened V by 2 bases and J by 4 bases, and 13 bases separated the two germline ends. CDR3 length: 16 residues. CDR3 bases: TGTGCCAGCAGCGTCGAGGGTAATGCCGGGGCCAACGTCCTGACTTTC. This codes for CASSVEGNAGANVLTF.

The chain links TRBV6-5 to TRBJ2-6; maybe TRBD1 (5 bases). V gave up 0 bases and J gave up 0 bases, with 6 bases separating them. The germline gives CDR1 MNHEY, CDR2 SVGAGI. This CDR3 comprises 16 residues. CDR3 amino acids: CASSYSGHSGANVLTF. The CDR3 coding sequence is TGTGCCAGCAGTTACTCAGGACACTCTGGGGCCAACGTCCTGACTTTC.

V gene TRBV2 combines with J gene TRBJ2-2, with TRBD1 as a possible D gene (6 bases). This CDR3 comprises 15 residues. Trimming pared 7 bases from V and 0 bases from J, leaving 12 bases between. Germline V gene data show CDR1 as SNHLY and CDR2 as FYNNEI. The chain's CDR3 is CASIRDRTNTGELFF. The CDR3 DNA follows: TGTGCCAGCATTCGAGACAGGACGAACACCGGGGAGCTGTTTTTT.

The CDR3 here is CASSLDGGAAQQYF. The CDR3 coding sequence is TGTGCCAGCAGCTTAGACGGGGGGGCAGCGCAGCAGTACTTC. The gene calls are TRBV7-2 and TRBJ2-7; 8 nucleotides align to TRBD2. The length of the CDR3 is 14 residues. V lost 1 base and J lost 8; bases outside the gene matches: 7. CDR1 is SGHTA, CDR2 FQGNSA, per germline.

The rearrangement joins TRBV2 to TRBJ1-2; TRBD1 is a possible D gene (6 bases). Trimming stripped 5 bases from V and 3 bases from J, with 13 bases between. CDR3 length equals 14 residues. Germline-derived CDR1 and CDR2 are SNHLY and FYNNEI. CDR3 sequence: CASSRQGIYYGYTF. CDR3 DNA sequence: TGTGCCAGCAGTCGGCAGGGGATATACTATGGCTACACCTTC.

V gene TRBV19 combines with J gene TRBJ2-2, with TRBD1 matching over 7 bases. V lost 5 bases, J lost 4 bases, and 4 bases stayed unmatched. This CDR3 region has 14 residues. Germline lookup yields CDR1 LNHDA and CDR2 SQIVND (reference sequence). CDR3 nucleotides: TGTGCCAGTAGTCTAACAGGGGCCACCGGGGAGCTGTTTTTT. It specifies CASSLTGATGELFF.

The chain uses TRBV4-2 and TRBJ2-2; D is unclear. The germline gives CDR1 LGHNA, CDR2 YNFKEQ. Trimming pared 1 base from V and 5 bases from J, leaving 20 bases between. The CDR3 covers 18 residues. The CDR3 here is CASSQGPSRLAVTGELFF. CDR3 bases: TGTGCCAGCAGCCAAGGACCCAGCCGGTTAGCAGTTACCGGGGAGCTGTTTTTT.